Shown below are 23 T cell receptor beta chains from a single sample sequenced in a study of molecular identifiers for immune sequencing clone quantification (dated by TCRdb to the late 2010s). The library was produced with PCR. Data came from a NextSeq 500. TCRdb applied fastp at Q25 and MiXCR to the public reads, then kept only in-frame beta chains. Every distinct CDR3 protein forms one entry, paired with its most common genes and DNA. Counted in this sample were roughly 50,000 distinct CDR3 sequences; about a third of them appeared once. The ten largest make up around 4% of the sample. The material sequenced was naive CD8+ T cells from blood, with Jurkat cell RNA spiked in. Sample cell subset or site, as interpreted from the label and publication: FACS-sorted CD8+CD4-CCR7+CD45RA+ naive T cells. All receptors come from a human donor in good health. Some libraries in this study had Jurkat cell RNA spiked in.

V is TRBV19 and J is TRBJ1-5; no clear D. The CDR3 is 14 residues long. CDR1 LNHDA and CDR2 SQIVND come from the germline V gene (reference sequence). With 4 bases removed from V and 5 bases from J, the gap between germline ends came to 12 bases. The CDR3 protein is CASSTRRPDQPQHF. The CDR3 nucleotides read TGTGCCAGTAGTACCCGCCGGCCCGATCAGCCCCAGCATTTT.

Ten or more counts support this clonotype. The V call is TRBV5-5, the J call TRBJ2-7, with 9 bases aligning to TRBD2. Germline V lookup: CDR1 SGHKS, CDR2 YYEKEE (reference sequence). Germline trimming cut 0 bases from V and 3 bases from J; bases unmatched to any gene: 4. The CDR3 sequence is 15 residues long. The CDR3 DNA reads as TGTGCCAGCAGCTTGGGAGCGGGAGGAGTCTACGAGCAGTACTTC. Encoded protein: CASSLGAGGVYEQYF.

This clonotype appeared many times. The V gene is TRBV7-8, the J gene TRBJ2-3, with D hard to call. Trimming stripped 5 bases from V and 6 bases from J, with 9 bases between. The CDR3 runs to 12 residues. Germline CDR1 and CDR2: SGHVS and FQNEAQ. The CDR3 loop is CASSPHPDTQYF. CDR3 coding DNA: TGTGCCAGCAGCCCCCATCCCGATACGCAGTATTTT.

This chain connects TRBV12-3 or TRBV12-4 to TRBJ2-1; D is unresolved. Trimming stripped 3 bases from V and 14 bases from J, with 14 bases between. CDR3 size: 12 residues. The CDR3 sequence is CASSFSSNSEFF. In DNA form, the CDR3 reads TGTGCCAGCAGTTTTAGTAGCAACTCTGAGTTCTTC.

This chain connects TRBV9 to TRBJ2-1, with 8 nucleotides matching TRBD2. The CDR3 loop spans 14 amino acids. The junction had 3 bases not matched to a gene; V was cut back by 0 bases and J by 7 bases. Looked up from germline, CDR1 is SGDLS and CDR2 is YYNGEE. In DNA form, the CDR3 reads TGTGCCAGCAGCGTAGAACTAGCGGTAAATGAGCAGTTCTTC. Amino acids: CASSVELAVNEQFF.

CDR3 nucleotides: TGTGCCAGCAGCGGGGGCTATCAGCCGCCGGTCTACGAGCAGTACTTC. Amino acids: CASSGGYQPPVYEQYF. The chain has TRBV12-3 or TRBV12-4 and TRBJ2-7, with D perhaps matching TRBD1 or TRBD2 (6 bases each). The CDR3 covers 16 residues. V was trimmed by 6 bases and J by 3 bases, leaving 21 bases between them.

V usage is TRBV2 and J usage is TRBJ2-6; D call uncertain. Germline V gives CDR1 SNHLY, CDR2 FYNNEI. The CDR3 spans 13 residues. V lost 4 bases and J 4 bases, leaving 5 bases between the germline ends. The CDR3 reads CASSAVGANVLTF. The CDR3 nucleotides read TGTGCCAGCAGTGCAGTCGGGGCCAACGTCCTGACTTTC.

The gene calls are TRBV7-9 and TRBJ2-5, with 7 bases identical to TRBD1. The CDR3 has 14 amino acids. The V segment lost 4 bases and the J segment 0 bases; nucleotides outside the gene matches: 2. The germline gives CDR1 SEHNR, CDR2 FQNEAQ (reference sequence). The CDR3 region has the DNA TGTGCCAGCAGCTGGGGACAGAACCAAGAGACCCAGTACTTC. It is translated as CASSWGQNQETQYF.

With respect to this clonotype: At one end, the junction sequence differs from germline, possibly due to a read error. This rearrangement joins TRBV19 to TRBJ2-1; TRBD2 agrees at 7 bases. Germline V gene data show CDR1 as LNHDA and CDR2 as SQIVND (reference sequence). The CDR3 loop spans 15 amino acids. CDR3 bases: TGTGCCGGTAGTCCTTGGGGCGGCGGGAGAGGTGAGCAGTTCTTC. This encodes CAGSPWGGGRGEQFF.

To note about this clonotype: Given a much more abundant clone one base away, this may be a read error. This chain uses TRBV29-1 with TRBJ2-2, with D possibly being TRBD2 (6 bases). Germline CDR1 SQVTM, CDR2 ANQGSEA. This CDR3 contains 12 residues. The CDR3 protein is CSVDSNGGELLF. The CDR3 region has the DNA TGCAGCGTTGACTCGAATGGCGGGGAGCTGTTATTT.

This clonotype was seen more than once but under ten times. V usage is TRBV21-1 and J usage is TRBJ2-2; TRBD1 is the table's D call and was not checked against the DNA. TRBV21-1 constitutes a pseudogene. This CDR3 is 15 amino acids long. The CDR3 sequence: CASSWGTVNTGELFF. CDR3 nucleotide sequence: TGTGCCAGCTCCTGGGGGACAGTAAACACCGGGGAGCTGTTTTTT.

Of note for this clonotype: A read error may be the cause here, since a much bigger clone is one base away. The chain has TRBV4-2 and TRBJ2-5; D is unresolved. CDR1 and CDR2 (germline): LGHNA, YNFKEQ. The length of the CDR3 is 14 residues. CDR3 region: CASSQETSQATQYF. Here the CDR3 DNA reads TGTGCCAGCAGCCAAGAGACTTCACAAGCGACCCAGTACTTC.

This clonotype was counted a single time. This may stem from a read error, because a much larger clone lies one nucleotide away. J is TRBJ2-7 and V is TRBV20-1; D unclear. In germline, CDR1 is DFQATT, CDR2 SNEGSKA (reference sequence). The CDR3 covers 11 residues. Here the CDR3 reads CSARARYEQNF. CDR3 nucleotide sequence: TGCAGTGCTAGAGCCCGATACGAGCAGAACTTC.

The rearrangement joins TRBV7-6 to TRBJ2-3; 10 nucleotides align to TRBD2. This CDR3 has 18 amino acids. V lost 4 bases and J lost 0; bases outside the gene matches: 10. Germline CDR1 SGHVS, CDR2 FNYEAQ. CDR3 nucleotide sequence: TGTGCCAGCAGCTCTCCCCCGTCTAGCGGGGGCAGCACAGATACGCAGTATTTT. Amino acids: CASSSPPSSGGSTDTQYF.

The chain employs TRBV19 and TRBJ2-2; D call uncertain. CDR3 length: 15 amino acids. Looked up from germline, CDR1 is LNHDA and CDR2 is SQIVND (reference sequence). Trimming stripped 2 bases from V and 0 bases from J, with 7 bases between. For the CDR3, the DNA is TGTGCCAGTAGTATAAGCGCCGCGAACACCGGGGAGCTGTTTTTT. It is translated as CASSISAANTGELFF.

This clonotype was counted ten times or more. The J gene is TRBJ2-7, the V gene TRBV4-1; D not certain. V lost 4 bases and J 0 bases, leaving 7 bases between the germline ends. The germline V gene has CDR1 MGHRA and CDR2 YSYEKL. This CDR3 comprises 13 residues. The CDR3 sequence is CASSPTGSYEQYF. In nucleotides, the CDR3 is TGCGCCAGCAGCCCGACGGGCTCCTACGAGCAGTACTTC.

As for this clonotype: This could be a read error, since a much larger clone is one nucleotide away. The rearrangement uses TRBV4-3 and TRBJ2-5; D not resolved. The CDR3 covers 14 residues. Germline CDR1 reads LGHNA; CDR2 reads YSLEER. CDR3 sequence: CASSQGYAQEPQYF. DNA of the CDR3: TGCGCCAGCAGCCAAGGCTACGCACAAGAGCCCCAGTACTTC.

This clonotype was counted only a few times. The CDR3 spells CAIPPDRVFSQYF. The DNA for the CDR3 is TGTGCCATCCCCCCTGACAGGGTCTTCAGCCAGTACTTC. The chain links TRBV28 to TRBJ2-5; 7 bases are a match to TRBD1. Germline V lookup: CDR1 MDHEN, CDR2 SYDVKM. The V gene end was trimmed by 10 bases and the J gene end by 10 bases; junction bases not matched to a gene: 15. The CDR3 contains 13 residues.

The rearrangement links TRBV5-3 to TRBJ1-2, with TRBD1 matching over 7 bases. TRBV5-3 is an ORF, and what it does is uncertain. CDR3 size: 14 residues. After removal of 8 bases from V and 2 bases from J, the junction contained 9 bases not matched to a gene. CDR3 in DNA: TGTGCCAGCAGCCTGGCGGGACAGAACTATGGCTACACCTTC. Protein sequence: CASSLAGQNYGYTF.

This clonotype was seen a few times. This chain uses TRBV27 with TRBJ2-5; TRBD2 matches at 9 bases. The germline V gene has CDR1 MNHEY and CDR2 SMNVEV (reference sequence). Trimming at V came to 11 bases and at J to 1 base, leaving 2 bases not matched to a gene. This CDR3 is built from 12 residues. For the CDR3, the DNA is TGTGCCGCGGGGGGGCCCCAAGAGACCCAGTACTTC. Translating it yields CAAGGPQETQYF.

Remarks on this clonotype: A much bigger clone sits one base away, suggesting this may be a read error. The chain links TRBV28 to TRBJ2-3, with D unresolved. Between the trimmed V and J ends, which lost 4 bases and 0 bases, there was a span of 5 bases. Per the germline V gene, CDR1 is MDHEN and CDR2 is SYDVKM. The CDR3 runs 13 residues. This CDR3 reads CASSSNSTDTQYF. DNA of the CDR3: TGTGCCAGCAGTTCAAATAGCACAGATACGCAGTATTTT.

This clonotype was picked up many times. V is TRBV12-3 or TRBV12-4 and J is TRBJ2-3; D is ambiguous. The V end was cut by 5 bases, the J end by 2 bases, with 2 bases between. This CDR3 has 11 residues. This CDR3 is CASSLTDTQYF. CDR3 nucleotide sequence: TGTGCCAGCAGTCTCACAGATACGCAGTATTTT.

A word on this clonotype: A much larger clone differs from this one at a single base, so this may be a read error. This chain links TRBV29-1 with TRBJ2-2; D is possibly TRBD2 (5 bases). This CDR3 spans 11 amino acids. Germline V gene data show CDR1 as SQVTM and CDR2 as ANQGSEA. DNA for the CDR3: TGCAGCGTTGAAGTGGAGGCGTTTCCGTCTTTT. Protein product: CSVEVEAFPSF.